This T cell receptor (beta chain) was profiled in a study of low-dose radiotherapy and immunotherapy resistance in tumors. Trimming cost V 5 bases and J 2 bases; bases outside gene matches: 9. The CDR3 is 15 amino acids. Germline CDR1 DFQATT, CDR2 SNEGSKA (reference sequence). Every donor's regimen consisted of nivolumab, ipilimumab, aspirin, low-dose cyclophosphamide and low-dose radiotherapy. TRAV and TRBV primers primed cDNA for both TCRalpha and TCRbeta. A roughly 20-cycle PCR with a constant-region primer and V-primer adapter amplified TCRs. A single record per CDR3 protein comes from TCRdb applying MiXCR to the reads. Of 9,500 to 15,000 distinct CDR3 sequences detected, about four fifths appear once; the ten largest clones hold approximately 3.6%.

This TCR was sampled from a human donor with advanced metastatic prostate, ovarian, gallbladder or colorectal cancer (not recorded which). This table probably holds off-target reads from a library built for another chain. The V call is TRBV20-1, the J call TRBJ2-3; 8 bases agree with TRBD2. The chain's CDR3 is CSAHPPTSVTDTQYF. The CDR3 bases are TGCAGTGCTCACCCCCCGACTAGCGTCACAGATACGCAGTATTTT.